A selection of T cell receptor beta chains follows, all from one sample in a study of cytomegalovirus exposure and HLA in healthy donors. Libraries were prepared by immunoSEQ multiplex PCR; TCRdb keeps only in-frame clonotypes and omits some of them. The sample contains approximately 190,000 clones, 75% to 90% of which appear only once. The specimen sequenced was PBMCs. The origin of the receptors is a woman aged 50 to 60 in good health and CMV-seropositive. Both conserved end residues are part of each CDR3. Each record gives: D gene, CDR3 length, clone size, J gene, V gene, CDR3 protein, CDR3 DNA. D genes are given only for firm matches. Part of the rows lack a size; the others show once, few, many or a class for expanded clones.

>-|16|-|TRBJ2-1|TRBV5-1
CASSLDSSGTYNEQFF
TGCGCCAGCAGCTTGGATTCGAGCGGTACCTACAATGAGCAGTTCTTC
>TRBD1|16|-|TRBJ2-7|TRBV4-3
CASSPRTGSETYEQYF
TGCGCCAGCAGCCCACGGACAGGGTCCGAAACCTACGAGCAGTACTTC
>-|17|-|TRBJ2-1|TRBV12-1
CASSQKNNPNIYNEQFF
TGTGCCAGCAGCCAAAAGAACAACCCCAACATCTACAATGAGCAGTTCTTC
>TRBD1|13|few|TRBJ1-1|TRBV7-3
CASSSDRETEAFF
TGTGCCAGCAGCTCGGACAGGGAAACTGAAGCTTTCTTT
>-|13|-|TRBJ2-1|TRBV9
CASSVGQTNEQFF
TGTGCCAGCAGCGTAGGACAGACCAATGAGCAGTTCTTC
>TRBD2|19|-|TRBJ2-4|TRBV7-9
CSSSKRGVASGGASDIQYF
TGTTCCAGCAGCAAACGGGGGGTGGCTAGCGGGGGGGCCTCGGACATTCAGTACTTC
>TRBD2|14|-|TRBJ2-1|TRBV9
CASSRTSDYNEQFF
TGTGCCAGCAGCCGGACTAGCGACTACAATGAGCAGTTCTTC
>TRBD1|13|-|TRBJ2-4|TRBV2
CASSGQGGNIQYF
TGTGCCAGCAGTGGACAGGGGGGAAACATTCAGTACTTC
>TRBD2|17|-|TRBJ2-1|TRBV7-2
CASSPPSGFGSYNEQFF
TGTGCCAGCAGCCCCCCTAGCGGGTTTGGCTCCTACAATGAGCAGTTCTTC
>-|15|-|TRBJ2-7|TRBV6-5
CASSPSRAQSYEQYF
TGTGCCAGCAGCCCCTCGAGGGCCCAGTCCTACGAGCAGTACTTC